This T cell receptor beta chain was documented in a study of T cells expressing NK-cell markers. CDR1 and CDR2 from the germline V gene are LGHDT and YNNKEL (reference sequence). The CDR3 consists of 15 residues. TCRdb reprocessed the 5' RACE reads and stores each CDR3 protein as one record, lacking DNA. This sample's table reports under 500,000 distinct CDR3 sequences. This sequence originates from a woman aged 18 to 69 in good health. Material: blood T cells: a sorted CD56 or NKG2C T cell subset, CD4+ or CD8+ T cells, or bulk PBMC T cells (not recorded which). V gene TRBV3-1 combines with J gene TRBJ2-5. CDR3 residues: CASSQVVTAEETQYF.